The 17 T cell receptor beta chains reported below all come from one sample, sequenced in a study of blood T cell repertoires in COVID-19 (dated by TCRdb to the early 2020s). Libraries were made using the immunoSEQ multiplex PCR assay. Drawn from immuneACCESS, this table holds only the in-frame rearrangements with V and J called that TCRdb kept. Clones are partly lost; checked studies trace under half to an unresolved V gene and leave the rest unexplained. The sample has under 300,000 clones on record, more than 70% of them singletons. 2% to 2.5% of the sample belongs to the ten largest clones. The sample comprised PBMCs or T cells enriched from blood (not recorded which). The receptor source for this set is a woman aged 55-69 years in a cohort exposed to, infected with or recovered from COVID-19 (not recorded which).

The gene calls are TRBV27 and TRBJ1-4, with a weak D call TRBD1 (6 bases). Trimming removed 3 bases from V and 0 bases from J, with 17 bases in between. CDR3 length: 18 residues. Germline V gene data show CDR1 as MNHEY and CDR2 as SMNVEV (reference sequence). The CDR3 nucleotides read TGTGCCAGCAGTTTGGATGGGGGCAGAAGTGCAACTAATGAAAAACTGTTTTTT. It specifies CASSLDGGRSATNEKLFF.

This rearrangement joins TRBV28 to TRBJ1-4; TRBD1 matches 9 bases. Germline-derived CDR1 and CDR2 are MDHEN and SYDVKM. Germline trimming cut 8 bases from V and 8 bases from J; bases unmatched to any gene: 3. CDR3 length: 12 residues. For the CDR3, the DNA is TGTGCCAGCGAGACAGGGGGGGAAAAACTGTTTTTT. Translating gives CASETGGEKLFF.

The rearrangement links TRBV7-2 to TRBJ1-6, with TRBD1 matching 8 bases. CDR1 SGHTA and CDR2 FQGNSA come from the germline V gene. The junction had 6 bases not matched to a gene; V was cut back by 5 bases and J by 9 bases. The CDR3 covers 14 residues. The DNA for the CDR3 is TGTGCCAGCAGCCTCGACAGGGGCTCTTCACCCCTCCACTTT. Translation: CASSLDRGSSPLHF.

As DNA, the CDR3 is TGTGCCAGCAGTGAACTTCCGGGACAGGGGGCTATTGGCGCCCATTACGAGCAGTACTTC. Amino acid sequence: CASSELPGQGAIGAHYEQYF. J is TRBJ2-7 and V is TRBV6-1; 12 bases align to TRBD1. The CDR3 loop spans 20 amino acids. J lost 4 bases, V lost 2 bases, and 18 bases had no gene match. Germline V gene sequence: CDR1 MNHNS, CDR2 SASEGT.

This chain links TRBV19 with TRBJ1-5; D gene ambiguous. Germline V CDR1 and CDR2: LNHDA, SQIVND (reference sequence). The CDR3 contains 12 residues. V lost 6 bases and J 4 bases, leaving 7 bases between the germline ends. The CDR3 protein is CASSRPNQPQHF. In nucleotides, the CDR3 is TGTGCCAGTAGCCGTCCTAATCAGCCCCAGCATTTT.

The V call is TRBV10-3, the J call TRBJ2-1, with D perhaps TRBD2 (6 bases). The CDR3 is 12 amino acids. Germline CDR1 ENHRY, CDR2 SYGVKD. V was pared by 4 bases and J by 6 bases, with 7 bases between. CDR3 in DNA: TGTGCCATCAGTGTGGAGGGCAATGAGCAGTTCTTC. Protein sequence: CAISVEGNEQFF.

This chain connects TRBV28 to TRBJ2-3, with a possible D match to TRBD1 (6 bases). V shed 6 bases and J shed 6 bases, with 7 bases lying between them. Germline assignment: CDR1 MDHEN and CDR2 SYDVKM. The CDR3 has 11 residues. The DNA for the CDR3 is TGTGCCAGCAGCACAGGGGATACGCAGTATTTT. Translation: CASSTGDTQYF.

This clone has a handful of counts. V usage is TRBV7-3 and J usage is TRBJ2-3; 7 bases map to TRBD2. This CDR3 is 14 amino acids long. The V segment lost 3 bases and the J segment 4 bases; nucleotides outside the gene matches: 4. Germline V gene data show CDR1 as SGHTA and CDR2 as FQGTGA. The CDR3 reads CASSLGGPADTQYF. CDR3 nucleotides: TGTGCCAGCAGCTTGGGAGGGCCGGCAGATACGCAGTATTTT.

The chain joins TRBV27 to TRBJ1-4; the D gene is possibly TRBD1 (5 bases). The CDR3 loop spans 15 amino acids. Trimming took 5 bases from V and 5 from J, leaving 15 bases between them. The germline CDR1 and CDR2 sequences are MNHEY and SMNVEV (reference sequence). The CDR3 region is CASSRDRGKNEKLFF. CDR3 coding DNA: TGTGCCAGCAGTCGAGATCGGGGGAAGAATGAAAAACTGTTTTTT.

This chain joins TRBV14 and TRBJ2-3, with no clear D. The CDR3 is made up of 16 amino acids. Trimming shortened V by 1 base and J by 4 bases, and 15 bases separated the two germline ends. Germline values: CDR1 SGHDN, CDR2 FVKESK. The CDR3, as DNA: TGTGCCAGCAGCCAAGGCACCCCACTACGCCCAGATACGCAGTATTTT. This translates into CASSQGTPLRPDTQYF.

The chain joins TRBV5-8 to TRBJ1-1; TRBD1 agrees at 9 bases. Germline CDR1 reads SGHTS; CDR2 reads YDEGEE. V dropped 4 bases and J dropped 1; count of bases not matched to a gene: 8. This CDR3 is built from 16 residues. The CDR3 loop is CASSPWGQGENTEAFF. The CDR3 nucleotides are TGTGCCAGCAGCCCCTGGGGACAGGGAGAGAACACTGAAGCTTTCTTT.

With regard to this clone: At one of its ends the junction is not consistent with the germline gene, which may arise from a read error. V is TRBV6-6 and J is TRBJ2-3; 7 bases line up with TRBD1. Germline V gene lookup returns CDR1 MNHNY and CDR2 SVGAGI (reference sequence). The CDR3 loop spans 13 amino acids. The CDR3 is CASSSTGADRQYF. The DNA for the CDR3 is TGTGCCAGCAGTTCAACAGGGGCTGATAGGCAGTATTTT.

This chain uses TRBV7-9 with TRBJ2-2; 13 bases are a match to TRBD2. The CDR3 length is 17 residues. Germline V lookup: CDR1 SEHNR, CDR2 FQNEAQ (reference sequence). Losses at the gene ends were 4 bases for V and 6 bases for J; bases not matched to a gene: 8. CDR3 loop: CASSSGLAGDFAGELFF. The CDR3 region has the DNA TGTGCCAGCAGCTCTGGACTAGCGGGAGATTTCGCCGGGGAGCTGTTTTTT.

This clone was seen once. The chain links TRBV6-2 or TRBV6-3 to TRBJ2-7; D gene unclear. Germline V CDR1 and CDR2: MNHEY, SVGEGT. The CDR3 totals 15 residues. The germline V and J ends were trimmed by 4 bases and 2 bases, with 15 bases remaining between them. The CDR3 nucleotides are TGTGCCAGCAGTTCCCAGGTAAACCCGCCCTACGAGCAGTACTTC. Translated: CASSSQVNPPYEQYF.

The CDR3 sequence is CASNRGLEGYTF. CDR3 bases: TGTGCCAGCAACAGGGGGCTTGAGGGCTACACCTTC. V is TRBV3-1 (or the pseudogene TRBV3-2) and J is TRBJ1-2; 9 bases are shared with TRBD1. The germline gives CDR1 LGHDT, CDR2 YNNKEL (reference sequence). The CDR3 runs to 12 residues. V lost 7 bases to trimming and J lost 8 bases; unmatched junction nucleotides: 5.

The chain combines TRBV7-3 with TRBJ2-2; D might be TRBD1 (6 bases). The germline gives CDR1 SGHTA, CDR2 FQGTGA. The CDR3 totals 14 residues. Trimming removed 8 bases from V and 4 bases from J, with 14 bases in between. The CDR3: CASAGALGTGELFF. The DNA of the CDR3 is TGTGCCAGCGCAGGGGCCTTAGGCACCGGGGAGCTGTTTTTT.

In its sample, this clone was seen a few times. The chain links TRBV19 to TRBJ1-1; D remains unclear. The CDR3 length is 11 residues. The germline V gene has CDR1 LNHDA and CDR2 SQIVND (reference sequence). Trimming left V 6 bases short and J 2 bases short, with 4 bases between. This CDR3 is CASRSNTEAFF. CDR3 nucleotides: TGTGCCAGTAGAAGCAACACTGAAGCTTTCTTT.